This T cell receptor beta chain was found in a study of T-cell reconstitution after alpha-beta-depleted transplantation in children. Study-level points and caveats: Some patients' high day-60 TCRbeta diversity was traced to surviving recipient T cells and thymic progenitors.

The TCRbeta library incorporated unique molecular identifiers. Using its own MiXCR run on the PCR reads, TCRdb lists one record per CDR3 protein. The table includes around 130,000 distinct CDR3 sequences, roughly 10% detected once. Germline V CDR1 and CDR2: DFQATT, SNEGSKA (reference sequence). Germline trimming cut 3 bases from V and 6 bases from J; bases unmatched to any gene: 3. The CDR3 extends over 13 amino acids. About this clonotype itself: Its antigen remains unknown.

The source is a girl under three years old who had a stem cell transplant for combined immunodeficiency, so the T cells may come from the graft donor. Specimen: PBMCs, mostly from graft donor cells, collected 180 days after TCRalphabeta/CD19-depleted stem cell transplant. J is TRBJ2-7 and V is TRBV20-1, with 12 bases matching TRBD1. CDR3 protein: CSARGQGAAEQYF. The CDR3 nucleotides read TGCAGTGCTAGGGGACAGGGGGCGGCCGAGCAGTACTTC.